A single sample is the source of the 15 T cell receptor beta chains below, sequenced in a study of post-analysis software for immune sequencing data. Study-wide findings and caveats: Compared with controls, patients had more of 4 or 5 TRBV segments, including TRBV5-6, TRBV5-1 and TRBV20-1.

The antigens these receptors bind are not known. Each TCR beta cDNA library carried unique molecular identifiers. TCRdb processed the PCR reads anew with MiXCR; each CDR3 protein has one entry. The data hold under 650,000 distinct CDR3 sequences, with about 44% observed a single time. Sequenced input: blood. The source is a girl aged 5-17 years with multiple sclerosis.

CDR3 loop: CASSPSGTARSEAFF. The DNA for the CDR3 is TGTGCCAGCAGTCCCTCCGGGACCGCCCGATCTGAAGCTTTCTTT. The rearrangement links TRBV6-5 to TRBJ1-1; weak D call: TRBD1 (5 bases). Trimming pared 5 bases from V and 6 bases from J, leaving 19 bases between. Germline assignment: CDR1 MNHEY and CDR2 SVGAGI. This CDR3 comprises 15 residues.

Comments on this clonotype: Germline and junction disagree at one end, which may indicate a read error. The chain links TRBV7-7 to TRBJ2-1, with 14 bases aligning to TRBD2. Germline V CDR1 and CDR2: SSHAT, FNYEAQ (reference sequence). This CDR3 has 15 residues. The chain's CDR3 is CASSLGTSGGDEQFF. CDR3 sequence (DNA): TGTGCTAGCAGCCTTGGGACTAGCGGGGGCGATGAGCAGTTCTTC.

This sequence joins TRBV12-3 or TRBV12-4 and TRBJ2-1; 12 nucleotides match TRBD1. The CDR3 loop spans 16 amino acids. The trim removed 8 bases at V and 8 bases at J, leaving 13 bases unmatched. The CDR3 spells CASLTLGQGAFHEQFF. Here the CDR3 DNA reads TGTGCCAGCCTCACCCTGGGACAGGGGGCTTTCCATGAGCAGTTCTTC.

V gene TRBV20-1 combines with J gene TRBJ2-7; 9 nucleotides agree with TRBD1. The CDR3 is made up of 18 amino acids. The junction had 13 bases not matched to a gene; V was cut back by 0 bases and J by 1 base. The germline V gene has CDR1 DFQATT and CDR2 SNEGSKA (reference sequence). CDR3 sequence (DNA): TGCAGTGCTAGAGATGGGACAGGGTTCGTGTGGCGGTCCTACGAGCAGTACTTC. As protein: CSARDGTGFVWRSYEQYF.

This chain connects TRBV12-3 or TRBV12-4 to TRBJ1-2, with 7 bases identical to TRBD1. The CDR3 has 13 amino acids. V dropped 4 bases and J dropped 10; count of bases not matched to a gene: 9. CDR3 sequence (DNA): TGTGCCAGCAGTTCCGGACAGGTCCAAGCCTACACCTTC. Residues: CASSSGQVQAYTF.

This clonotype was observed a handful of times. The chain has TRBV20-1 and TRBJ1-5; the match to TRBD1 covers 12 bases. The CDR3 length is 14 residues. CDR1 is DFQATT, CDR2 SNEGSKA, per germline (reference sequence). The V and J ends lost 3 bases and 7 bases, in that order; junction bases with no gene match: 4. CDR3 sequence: CSARGQGAGQPQHF. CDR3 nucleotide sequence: TGCAGTGCTAGGGGACAGGGGGCGGGACAGCCCCAGCATTTT.

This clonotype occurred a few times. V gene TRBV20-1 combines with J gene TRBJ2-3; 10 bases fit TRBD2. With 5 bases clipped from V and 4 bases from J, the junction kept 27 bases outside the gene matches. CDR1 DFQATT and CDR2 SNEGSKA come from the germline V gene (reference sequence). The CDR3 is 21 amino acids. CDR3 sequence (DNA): TGCAGTGCTTACTTTAGCGGGGGGAGGGGGCGATTACTGGTAAAGGCAGATACGCAGTATTTT. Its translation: CSAYFSGGRGRLLVKADTQYF.

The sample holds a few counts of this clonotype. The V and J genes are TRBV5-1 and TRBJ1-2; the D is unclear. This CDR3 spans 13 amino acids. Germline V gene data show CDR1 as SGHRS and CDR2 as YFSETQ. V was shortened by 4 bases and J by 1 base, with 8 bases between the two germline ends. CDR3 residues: CASSHGHNYGYTF. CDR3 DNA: TGCGCCAGCAGCCACGGCCATAACTATGGCTACACCTTC. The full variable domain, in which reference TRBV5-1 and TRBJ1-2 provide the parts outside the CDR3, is KAGVTQTPRYLIKTRGQQVTLSCSPISGHRSVSWYQQTPGQGLQFLFEYFSETQRNKGNFPGRFSGRQFSNSRSEMNVSTLELGDSALYLCASSHGHNYGYTFGSGTRLTVV.

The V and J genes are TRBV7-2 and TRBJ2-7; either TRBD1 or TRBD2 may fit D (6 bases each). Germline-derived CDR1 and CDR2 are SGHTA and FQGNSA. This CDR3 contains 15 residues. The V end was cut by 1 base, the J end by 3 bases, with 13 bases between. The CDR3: CASSLGLRGLYEQYF. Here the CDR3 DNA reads TGTGCCAGCAGCTTAGGCCTCCGGGGGCTCTACGAGCAGTACTTC.

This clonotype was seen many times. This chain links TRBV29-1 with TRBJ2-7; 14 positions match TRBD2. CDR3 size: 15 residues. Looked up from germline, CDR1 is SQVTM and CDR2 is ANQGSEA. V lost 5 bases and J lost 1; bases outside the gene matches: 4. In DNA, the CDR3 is TGCAGCGTTTCCGGGACTAGCGGGAGTTCCTACGAGCAGTACTTC. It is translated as CSVSGTSGSSYEQYF.

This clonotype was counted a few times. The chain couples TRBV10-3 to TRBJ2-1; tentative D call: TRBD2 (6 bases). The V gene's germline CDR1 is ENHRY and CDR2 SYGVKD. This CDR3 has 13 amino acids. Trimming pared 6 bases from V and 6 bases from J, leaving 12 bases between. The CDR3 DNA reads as TGTGCCATCAGGGAAGGAGGGGCCAATGAGCAGTTCTTC. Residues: CAIREGGANEQFF.

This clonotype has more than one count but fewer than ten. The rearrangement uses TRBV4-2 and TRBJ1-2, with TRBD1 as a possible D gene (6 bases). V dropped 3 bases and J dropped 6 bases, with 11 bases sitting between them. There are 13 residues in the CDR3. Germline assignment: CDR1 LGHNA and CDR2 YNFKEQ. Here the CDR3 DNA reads TGTGCCAGCAGCCAGTTGGACAGTAATGGCTACACCTTC. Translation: CASSQLDSNGYTF.

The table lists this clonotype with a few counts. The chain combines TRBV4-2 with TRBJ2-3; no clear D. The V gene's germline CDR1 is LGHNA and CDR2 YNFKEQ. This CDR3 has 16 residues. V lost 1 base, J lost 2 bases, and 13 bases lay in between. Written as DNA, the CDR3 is TGTGCCAGCAGCCAAGGGACGGCCACCCTCACAGATACGCAGTATTTT. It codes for CASSQGTATLTDTQYF.

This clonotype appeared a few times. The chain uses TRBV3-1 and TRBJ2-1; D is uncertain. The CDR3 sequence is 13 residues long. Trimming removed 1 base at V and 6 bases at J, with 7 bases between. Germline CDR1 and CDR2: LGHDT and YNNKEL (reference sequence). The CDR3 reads CASSQAVSNEQFF. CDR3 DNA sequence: TGTGCCAGCAGCCAAGCGGTCTCCAATGAGCAGTTCTTC.

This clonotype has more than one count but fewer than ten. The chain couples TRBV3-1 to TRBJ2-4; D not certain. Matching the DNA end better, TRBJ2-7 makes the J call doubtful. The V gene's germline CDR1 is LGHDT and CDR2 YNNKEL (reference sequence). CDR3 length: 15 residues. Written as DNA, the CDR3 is TGTGCCAGCAGCCAACGGCCTTGGGGAATCTACGAGCAGTACTTC. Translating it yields CASSQRPWGIYEQYF.